This T cell receptor beta chain was recorded in a study of T cell clonality in common variable immunodeficiency. General study results and limits: CVID subjects had higher TCRbeta clonality than healthy controls, most marked in about a third. Fewer deletions and N-nucleotide insertions were reportedly seen in common variable immunodeficiency TCR beta sequences.

Sequencing input was equivalent genomic DNA from CVID and controls. Repertoires were generated with immunoSEQ multiplex PCR, while TCRdb's copy carries only in-frame clones and drops some. This repertoire holds tens of thousands of clones, and none appear only once. This clone was counted a few times. Its antigen is not identified. The read halts 3 residues ahead of the CDR3 end, with the missing end drawn from the germline J gene. Germline CDR1 reads MGHDK; CDR2 reads SYGVNS. The length of the CDR3 is 16 residues. V lost 1 base and J 3 bases, leaving 16 bases between the germline ends. Patients and controls were mostly of Caucasian heritage.

Input material: peripheral blood mononuclear cells. This TCR was sampled from a person aged 18 to 75 in good health. The gene calls are TRBV25-1 and TRBJ2-7; maybe TRBD1 (7 bases). Incomplete CDR3 DNA: TGTGCCAGCAGTGAATCTTTCGGAGGGGGCGGCTACGAG. Translation gives CASSESFGGGGYE. The full-length CDR3 reads as CASSESFGGGGYEQYF.